This T cell receptor (beta chain) derives from a study of shared clonotypes between healthy human individuals. Study-level points and caveats: Shared across a few donors were around 5% of the naive CD4 clonotypes.

Assay used: immunoSEQ multiplex PCR; TCRdb lists only in-frame clones, some missing. The data show hundreds of thousands of clones, 90% to 96% seen once. To note about this clone: Its antigen is unidentified.

J gave up 4 bases and V 6 bases, and 4 bases lay outside the gene matches. The CDR3 is 13 residues long. Per the germline V gene, CDR1 is MNHNY and CDR2 is SVGAGI (reference sequence). The sequence derives from a woman aged 25-40 years in good health. Sequenced material: naive CD4+ T cells sorted from blood. Subset indicated: CD45RA+ positively selected. This chain connects TRBV6-6 to TRBJ1-1; 8 positions agree with TRBD1. The CDR3 bases are TGTGCCAGCAGCAGGACAGGGACCACTGAAGCTTTCTTT. This gives the protein CASSRTGTTEAFF.